The rows below give T cell receptor beta chains drawn from one sample of a study of blood T cell repertoires in COVID-19. Data came from immunoSEQ multiplex PCR; TCRdb stores just in-frame clones and leaves some out. This table has tens of thousands of clones, about 85% appearing once. The sample comprised peripheral blood. These receptors were obtained from a woman in her fifties or sixties with COVID-19, enrolled during active disease. CDR3s include the opening cysteine and the closing phenylalanine or tryptophan.

cdr3_length j_call v_call cdr3_aa
18 TRBJ2-3 TRBV28 CASSLGVPTVFPTDTQYF
14 TRBJ1-1 TRBV7-9 CASSYTGGRTEAFF
17 TRBJ2-3 TRBV24-1 CATSDPGTGQKGDTQYF
16 TRBJ2-1 TRBV7-9 CASSPIAGGRIGEQFF
15 TRBJ1-1 TRBV9 CASSVEGTANTEAFF
17 TRBJ1-3 TRBV4-1 CASSPTPTGGSGNTIYF
15 TRBJ2-5 TRBV7-9 CASSPLGLAGVAQYF
15 TRBJ2-3 TRBV3-1/TRBV3-2 CASSQSGTAGDTQYF
14 TRBJ2-1 TRBV7-9 CASSLQSPNNEQFF
13 TRBJ2-5 TRBV6-5 CASSSGRGETQYF
16 TRBJ2-3 TRBV7-9 CASSSPGLAGTDTQYF
16 TRBJ2-1 TRBV12-5 CASGSSASGVGNEQFF
13 TRBJ1-2 TRBV29-1 CSVVQGANRGYTF
15 TRBJ2-3 TRBV19 CASSLGPRGTDTQYF
14 TRBJ2-2 TRBV5-1 CASNVGQGPGELFF
15 TRBJ2-5 TRBV4-1 CASSQEGLGGKTQYF
15 TRBJ2-7 TRBV19 CASSTTSGSEHEQYF
14 TRBJ2-5 TRBV6-5 CASRPDRRGETQYF
15 TRBJ2-4 TRBV11-3 CASSHPRLAKNIQYF
15 TRBJ2-7 TRBV28 CASSILAGGGYEQYF
16 TRBJ2-1 TRBV30 CAWSYPYLSPTNEQFF
16 TRBJ2-5 TRBV2 CASSEKRPGGAETQYF
15 TRBJ1-1 TRBV5-1 CASSLNLGGTGEAFF
17 TRBJ1-1 TRBV11-3 CASSLGGAGGASTEAFF
14 TRBJ2-1 TRBV7-9 CASSSDRTYNEQFF
16 TRBJ2-3 TRBV4-2 CASSLLAGDLVDTQYF
15 TRBJ1-1 TRBV19 CASSKTGSLNTEAFF
14 TRBJ1-3 TRBV18 CASSPTGTGNTIYF
13 TRBJ2-1 TRBV30 CAWSPGRYNEQFF
15 TRBJ2-3 TRBV5-1 CASSLEGVWGDTQYF
17 TRBJ1-2 TRBV6-1 CASSDFLFQGLVGGYTF
19 TRBJ2-2 TRBV4-1 CASSPGEGLGNLNTGELFF
17 TRBJ1-5 TRBV28 CASSFLVLDRLNQPQHF
14 TRBJ2-5 TRBV28 CASSRGTLQETQYF
11 TRBJ2-7 TRBV10-1 CATSTGDEQYF
14 TRBJ2-3 TRBV7-9 CASSLGGPLDTQYF
15 TRBJ2-1 TRBV6-5 CASSPEGGRGNEQFF
14 TRBJ2-7 TRBV4-1 CASRRGWGTYEQYF
13 TRBJ2-5 TRBV5-6 CASSRTGRETQYF
14 TRBJ2-7 TRBV19 CASSSGLAGGEQYF
14 TRBJ1-5 TRBV27 CASKPDRDNQPQHF
14 TRBJ2-7 TRBV6-6 CASRGLAGRDEQYF
11 TRBJ2-7 TRBV11-2 CASSLGHEQYF
18 TRBJ1-6 TRBV30 CAWSVRARGGGSNSPLHF
14 TRBJ2-7 TRBV29-1 CSVLPGQKAYEQYF
17 TRBJ2-7 TRBV4-1 CASSPRPGGTPSYEQYF
16 TRBJ2-2 TRBV11-2 CASSPRPGLYTGELFF